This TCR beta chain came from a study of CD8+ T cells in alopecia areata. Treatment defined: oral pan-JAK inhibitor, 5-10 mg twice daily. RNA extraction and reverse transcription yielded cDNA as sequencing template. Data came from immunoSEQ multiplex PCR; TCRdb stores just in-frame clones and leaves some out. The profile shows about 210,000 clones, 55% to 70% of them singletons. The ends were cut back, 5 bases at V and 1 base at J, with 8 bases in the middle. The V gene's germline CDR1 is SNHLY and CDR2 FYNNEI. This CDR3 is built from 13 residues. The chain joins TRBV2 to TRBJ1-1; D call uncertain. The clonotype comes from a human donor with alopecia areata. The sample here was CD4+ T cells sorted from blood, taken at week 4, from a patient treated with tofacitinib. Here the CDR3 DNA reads TGTGCCAGCAGTCTTGGGCCGAACACTGAAGCTTTCTTT. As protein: CASSLGPNTEAFF.